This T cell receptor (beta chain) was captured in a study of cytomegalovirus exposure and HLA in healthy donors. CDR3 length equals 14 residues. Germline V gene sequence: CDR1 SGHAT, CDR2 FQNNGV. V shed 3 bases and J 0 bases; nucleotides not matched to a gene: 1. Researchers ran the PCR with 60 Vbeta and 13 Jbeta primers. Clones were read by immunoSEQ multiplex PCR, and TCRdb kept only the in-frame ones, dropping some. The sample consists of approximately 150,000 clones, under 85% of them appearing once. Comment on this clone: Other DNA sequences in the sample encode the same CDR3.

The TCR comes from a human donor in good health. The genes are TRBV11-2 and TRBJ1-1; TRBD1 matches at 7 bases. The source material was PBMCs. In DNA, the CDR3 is TGTGCCAGCAGCTTGGGGACAGTGAACACTGAAGCTTTCTTT. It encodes CASSLGTVNTEAFF.